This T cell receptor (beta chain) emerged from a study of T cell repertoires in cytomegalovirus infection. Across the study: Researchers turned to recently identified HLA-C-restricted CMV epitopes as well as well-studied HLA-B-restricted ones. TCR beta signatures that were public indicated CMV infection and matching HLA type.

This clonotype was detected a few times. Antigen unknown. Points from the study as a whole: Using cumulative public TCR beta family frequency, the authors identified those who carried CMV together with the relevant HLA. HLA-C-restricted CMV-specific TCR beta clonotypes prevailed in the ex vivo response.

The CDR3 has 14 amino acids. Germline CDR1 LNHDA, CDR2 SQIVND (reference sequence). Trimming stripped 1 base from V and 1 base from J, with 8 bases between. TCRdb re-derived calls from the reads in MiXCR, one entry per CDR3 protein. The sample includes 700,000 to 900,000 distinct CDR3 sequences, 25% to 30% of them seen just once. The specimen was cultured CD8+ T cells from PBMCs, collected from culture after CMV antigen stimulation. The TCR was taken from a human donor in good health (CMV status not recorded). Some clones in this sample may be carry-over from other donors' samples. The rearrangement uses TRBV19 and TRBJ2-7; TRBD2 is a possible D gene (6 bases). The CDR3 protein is CASSIAGTSYEQYF. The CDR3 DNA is TGTGCCAGTAGTATAGCAGGGACTTCCTACGAGCAGTACTTC.